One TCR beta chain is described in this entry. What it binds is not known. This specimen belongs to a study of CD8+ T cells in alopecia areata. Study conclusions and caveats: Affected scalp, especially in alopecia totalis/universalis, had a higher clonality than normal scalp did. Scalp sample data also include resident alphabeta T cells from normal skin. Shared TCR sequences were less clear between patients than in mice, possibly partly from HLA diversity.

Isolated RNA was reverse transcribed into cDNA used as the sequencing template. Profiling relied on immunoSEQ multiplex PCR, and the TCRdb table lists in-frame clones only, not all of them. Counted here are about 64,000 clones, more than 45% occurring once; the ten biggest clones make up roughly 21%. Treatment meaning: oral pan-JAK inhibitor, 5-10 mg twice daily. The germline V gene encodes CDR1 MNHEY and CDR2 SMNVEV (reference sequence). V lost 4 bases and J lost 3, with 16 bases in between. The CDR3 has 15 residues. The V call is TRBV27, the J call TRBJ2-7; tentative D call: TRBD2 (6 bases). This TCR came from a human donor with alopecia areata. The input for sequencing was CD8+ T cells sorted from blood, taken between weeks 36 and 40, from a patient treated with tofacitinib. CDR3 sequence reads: CASSSRPGGYYEQYF. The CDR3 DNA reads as TGTGCCAGCAGTTCCCGTCCCGGGGGATACTACGAGCAGTACTTC.